This TCR beta chain was sequenced during a study of T cell clusters in autoimmune cytopenias. Study results and caveats: The T cell clusters came from computational analysis alone and lack functional validation. TRB repertoire shifts in secondary cytopenia and chronic lymphocytic leukemia mostly reflected lymphoma, not autoimmunity. A dominant lymphoma-associated repertoire apparently masked the cluster-lack signature in secondary cytopenia versus chronic lymphocytic leukemia.

TRB rearrangements were amplified by touch-down multiplex PCR with mixed TRB-A/B primers. After re-calling the multiplex PCR reads, TCRdb lists one entry per CDR3 protein, DNA absent. This sample's table has 3,000 to 4,000 distinct CDR3 sequences. Turning to this clonotype: Its antigen is still unknown.

Germline V gives CDR1 SGHTA, CDR2 FQGTGA. CDR3 length: 14 amino acids. TRB amplification used approximately 250 ng of peripheral blood genomic DNA. This TCR was sampled from a human donor with an autoimmune cytopenia or autoimmune hepatitis (not recorded which). This chain joins TRBV7-3 and TRBJ2-1; without DNA, the TCRdb call of TRBD1 cannot be checked. The sequencing sample was made of peripheral blood. CDR3 region: CASSRTGGYNEQFF.